Listed below are T cell receptor beta chains from one sample, sequenced in a study of shared clonotypes between healthy human individuals. Profiling relied on immunoSEQ multiplex PCR, and the TCRdb table lists in-frame clones only, not all of them. The data show around 1.6 million clones, approximately 98% seen once. Material: naive CD4+ T cells sorted from blood. All receptors come from a man under 40 in good health. CDR3s include the opening cysteine and the closing phenylalanine or tryptophan. The order of the fields is D gene, J gene, clone size, V gene, CDR3 DNA, CDR3 protein. The D gene is left open where the match is weak. Clone size is given for some rows only: seen once, a few or many times, or a class if the clone is expanded.

- TRBJ1-2 - TRBV28 TGTGCCAGCAGTTCAGGGTCGCCGACGGTCTATGGCTACACCTTC CASSSGSPTVYGYTF
TRBD2 TRBJ2-5 - TRBV28 TGTGCCAGCAGTCTTCACCGGGGACTAGCGGATAAACAAGAGACCCAGTACTTC CASSLHRGLADKQETQYF
- TRBJ2-2 - TRBV5-5 TGTGCCAGCAGCTTAGGCCAGACCGGGGAGCTGTTTTTT CASSLGQTGELFF
TRBD2 TRBJ2-7 - TRBV5-1 TGCGCCAGCAGCCTAGGCTGGGGACTAGACATATACGAGCAGTACTTC CASSLGWGLDIYEQYF
- TRBJ2-7 - TRBV7-8 TGTGCCAGCGGCCCCAACGGGATTACCTACGAGCAGTACTTC CASGPNGITYEQYF
- TRBJ2-7 - TRBV19 TGTGCCAGTAGTATCCCCGGGGCAGGGGCCGAGCAGTACTTC CASSIPGAGAEQYF
TRBD2 TRBJ2-1 - TRBV5-1 TGCGCCAGCAGCTTGGCTCTAGCGGGAATCAATGAGCAGTTCTTC CASSLALAGINEQFF
TRBD2 TRBJ2-2 - TRBV9 TGTGCCAGCAGCGTTAGCGGGAGTCGGACCGGGGAGCTGTTTTTT CASSVSGSRTGELFF
TRBD2 TRBJ2-2 - TRBV7-9 TGTGCCAGAAGCAGCATAGCGGGCAACACCGGGGAGCTGTTTTTT CARSSIAGNTGELFF
TRBD1 TRBJ2-4 - TRBV7-6 TGTGCCAGCAGCCCGGGGACAGGGTCCAAAAACATTCAGTACTTC CASSPGTGSKNIQYF
- TRBJ2-2 - TRBV6-5 TGTGCCAGCGGGGGCACCGGGGAGCTGTTTTTT CASGGTGELFF
- TRBJ2-1 - TRBV14 TGTGCCAGCAGAAAACAGGGAATAAATGAGCAGTTCTTC CASRKQGINEQFF
TRBD1 TRBJ1-4 - TRBV4-1 TGCGCCAGCAGCCAAGATAGAGTGTCGGGACAGGGAAGAAATGAAAAACTGTTTTTT CASSQDRVSGQGRNEKLFF
TRBD1 TRBJ2-1 - TRBV5-6 TGTGCCAGCAGCCGGAGCAGAGAAGGGACAGGGTTTGTCTATGAGCAGTTCTTC CASSRSREGTGFVYEQFF
- TRBJ2-1 - TRBV18 TGTGCCAGCTCACCAGAACTGGGCGGAGGCTCCTACAATGAGCAGTTCTTC CASSPELGGGSYNEQFF
- TRBJ2-2 - TRBV14 TGTGCCAGCAGCCACATGCCCGGGAAGAACACCGGGGAGCTGTTTTTT CASSHMPGKNTGELFF
- TRBJ1-2 once TRBV30 TGTGCCTGGAGTGTACCCAAGAACTATGGCTACACCTTC CAWSVPKNYGYTF
TRBD1 TRBJ2-7 - TRBV2 TGTGCCAGCAGTGACAGACAGGGTCGGGCCTACGAGCAGTACTTC CASSDRQGRAYEQYF
- TRBJ2-2 - TRBV5-4 TGTGCCAGCAGCTTATGGCGGGGAAACACCGGGGAGCTGTTTTTT CASSLWRGNTGELFF
- TRBJ2-7 - TRBV4-1 TGCGCCAGCAGCCAAGGGACTTCCACCGGTTTTTACTCCTACGAGCAGTACTTC CASSQGTSTGFYSYEQYF
TRBD2 TRBJ2-6 - TRBV5-1 TGCGCCAGCAGCACCCAAGGGGGACTAGCGGCGTCCGGGGCCAACGTCCTGACTTTC CASSTQGGLAASGANVLTF
- TRBJ1-5 - TRBV28 TGTGCCAGCAGTCCTCGAGGCAGGGTAAATCAGCCCCAGCATTTT CASSPRGRVNQPQHF
- TRBJ1-2 - TRBV19 TGTGCCAGTAGTAATCCAGCTAACTATGGCTACACCTTC CASSNPANYGYTF
- TRBJ2-1 - TRBV7-6 TGTGCCAGCAGCTTAGTAAGTGGCGGCAGCTCCTACAATGAGCAGTTCTTC CASSLVSGGSSYNEQFF
- TRBJ1-4 - TRBV18 TGTGCCAGCTCACCAAGACAGGCCGCAACTAATGAAAAACTGTTTTTT CASSPRQAATNEKLFF
TRBD2 TRBJ2-1 - TRBV9 TGTGCCAGCAGCCCCCTGACTAGCGGGATCTACAATGAGCAGTTCTTC CASSPLTSGIYNEQFF
TRBD2 TRBJ2-1 - TRBV11-2 TGTGCCAGCAGCTTCAATTCCGGGACTAGCTTGGCCAATGAGCAGTTCTTC CASSFNSGTSLANEQFF
- TRBJ2-7 - TRBV27 TGTGCCAGCAGAGGGGGTTCCCCGGGGGGTCCCTACTACGAGCAGTACTTC CASRGGSPGGPYYEQYF
- TRBJ2-3 - TRBV7-3 TGTGCCAGCAGCTTGGGTACTTCGGCGGATACGCAGTATTTT CASSLGTSADTQYF
TRBD1 TRBJ2-5 - TRBV15 TGTGCCACCAGCAGAGATGGGACAGTTGGCCAAGAGACCCAGTACTTC CATSRDGTVGQETQYF
- TRBJ1-3 once TRBV2 TGTGCCAGCAAGGGGACTGAAAGTATTTCCACCATATATTTT CASKGTESISTIYF
- TRBJ2-4 - TRBV5-1 TGCGCCAGCAGCATACAGGGAGGACTAGCCAAAAACATTCAGTACTTC CASSIQGGLAKNIQYF
TRBD1 TRBJ1-1 once TRBV28 TGTGCCAGCAGGACCAGCACAGGGGGCGAGGATGAAGCTTTCTTT CASRTSTGGEDEAFF
- TRBJ2-2 - TRBV19 TGTGCCAGTAAGAAAGGACAGACCGCCGGGGAGCTGTTTTTT CASKKGQTAGELFF
TRBD1 TRBJ2-7 - TRBV5-1 TGCGCCAGCAGCCTGACGCTACAGGGGGCGATCGCCTCCGGGCAGTACTTC CASSLTLQGAIASGQYF
TRBD2 TRBJ2-7 - TRBV6-5 TGTGCCAGCAGAGTAGCGGGAACCTACGAGCAGTACTTC CASRVAGTYEQYF
- TRBJ2-1 - TRBV7-8 TGTGCCAGCAGCGGGAAACGGAACTACAATGAGCAGTTCTTC CASSGKRNYNEQFF
- TRBJ2-1 - TRBV7-8 TGTGCCAGCAGCCCCGGCGCCCCCTACAATGAGCAGTTCTTC CASSPGAPYNEQFF
- TRBJ2-2 - TRBV5-1 TGCGCCAGCAGCTTGGGACTGGACGCGAACACCGGGGAGCTGTTTTTT CASSLGLDANTGELFF
TRBD1 TRBJ1-5 - TRBV30 TGTGCCTGGGCCGGGACAGGGGGCAATCAGCCCCAGCATTTT CAWAGTGGNQPQHF
TRBD1 TRBJ2-2 - TRBV6-6 TGTGCCAGCAGGCAGACAGGGAGTGCCGGGGAGCTGTTTTTT CASRQTGSAGELFF
- TRBJ1-1 - TRBV18 TGTGCCAGCTCACCACTATTGGCAGGTACTATGAACACTGAAGCTTTCTTT CASSPLLAGTMNTEAFF
- TRBJ1-4 - TRBV28 TGTGCCAGCAGTCTGAATTGGGAGGAAAAACTGTTTTTT CASSLNWEEKLFF
TRBD2 TRBJ2-3 - TRBV28 TGTGCCAGCAGCCGGCTGGGACTAGCGGAAGATACGCAGTATTTT CASSRLGLAEDTQYF
- TRBJ2-1 - TRBV4-2 TGTGCCAGCAGCCAAGCTACAGGGACCTACAATGAGCAGTTCTTC CASSQATGTYNEQFF
TRBD2 TRBJ2-1 - TRBV29-1 TGCAGCGCAATGGGGGGGGACAATGAGCAGTTCTTC CSAMGGDNEQFF
- TRBJ1-2 - TRBV7-6 TGTGCCAGCAGTCTTGACCAAAACCGAATAGTAGGCTACACCTTC CASSLDQNRIVGYTF
TRBD2 TRBJ2-2 - TRBV7-2 TGTGCCAGCAGGCGCCCTACTAGCGGGAGAAGCACCGGGGAGCTGTTTTTT CASRRPTSGRSTGELFF